These 23 T cell receptor beta chains share one sample of origin, sequenced in a study of tumor and adjacent non-tumor tissue in lung cancer. TCRbeta libraries were built with three rounds of nested PCR, modified from ARM-PCR. From the multiplex PCR reads, TCRdb called clonotypes with MiXCR, one entry per CDR3 protein. The sample holds 70,000 to 90,000 distinct CDR3 sequences, approximately 78% seen once. RNA was extracted from bulk tissue without any cell sorting. This non-tumor lung sample came from over 3 cm beyond the tumor edge. The material sequenced was distant non-tumor lung tissue. The receptors shown here come from a man aged 60 to 75 with non-small cell lung cancer.

CDR3: CASSQANSPIDTQYF. DNA for the CDR3: TGCGCCAGCAGCCAAGCGAACTCTCCCATAGATACGCAGTATTTT. This sequence joins TRBV4-1 and TRBJ2-3, with unresolved D. There are 15 residues in the CDR3. The ends were cut back, 1 base at V and 5 bases at J, with 13 bases in the middle. Germline V gives CDR1 MGHRA, CDR2 YSYEKL.

Notes on this clonotype: One junction end does not reproduce the germline sequence, and a read error may be involved. The chain uses TRBV20-1 and TRBJ1-6; a weak D match, TRBD1 (5 bases). This CDR3 region has 15 residues. Germline V lookup: CDR1 DFQATT, CDR2 SNEGSKA (reference sequence). CDR3 protein: CSARDTGRYKSLLHF. CDR3 DNA: TGCAGTGCTAGAGATACGGGACGGTATAAATCACTCCTCCATTTT.

This clonotype was recorded only once. One end of the junction fails to match germline, which may point to a read error. The rearrangement uses TRBV20-1 and TRBJ1-6, with 8 positions matching TRBD1. The CDR3 is made up of 16 amino acids. CDR1 is DFQATT, CDR2 SNEGSKA, per germline (reference sequence). For the CDR3, the DNA is TGCACTGCTGAGCGCTTCGGAGACAGGGGTAATTCACCCCTCCACTTT. Encoded protein: CTAERFGDRGNSPLHF.

A word on this clonotype: The junction departs from germline at one end; a sequencing error may be responsible. The chain has TRBV6-5 and TRBJ2-1; either TRBD1 or TRBD2 may fit D (6 bases each). Germline V CDR1 and CDR2: MNHEY, SVGAGI. CDR3 size: 17 residues. The CDR3 here is CANSCSYSGASYNEEFF. The CDR3 DNA is TGTGCCAACAGTTGCTCGTACTCGGGGGCCTCCTACAATGAGGAGTTCTTC.

Comment on this clonotype: The junction departs from germline at one end; a sequencing error may be responsible. The chain joins TRBV11-2 to TRBJ1-1; a weak D match, TRBD1 (6 bases). The germline V gene has CDR1 SGHAT and CDR2 FQNNGV. CDR3 length: 15 amino acids. This CDR3 reads CASSLDPGAFTETFF. CDR3 nucleotide sequence: TGTGCCAGCAGCTTAGATCCAGGGGCTTTCACTGAAACTTTCTTT.

This chain links TRBV20-1 with TRBJ2-7; 9 positions match TRBD2. The CDR3 is 17 amino acids. With V trimmed by 0 bases and J by 0 bases, 9 bases remained unmatched. Germline assignment: CDR1 DFQATT and CDR2 SNEGSKA (reference sequence). The CDR3 DNA is TGCAGTGCTAGAGATGGAGGTAGCGGGAGATCCTCCTACGAGCAGTACTTC. Its protein product is CSARDGGSGRSSYEQYF.

The chain uses TRBV10-3 and TRBJ2-2; D is possibly TRBD1 (5 bases). CDR1 and CDR2 from the germline V gene are ENHRY and SYGVKD. This CDR3 spans 15 amino acids. V gave up 4 bases and J gave up 7 bases, with 16 bases separating them. The CDR3 loop reads CAISVLQGVNGELFF. The CDR3 DNA is TGTGCCATCAGTGTACTTCAAGGGGTCAACGGGGAGCTGTTTTTT.

The chain has TRBV7-8 and TRBJ1-1, with D unclear. The CDR3 loop spans 11 amino acids. Trimming removed 3 bases at V and 11 bases at J, with 10 bases between. Germline V gene sequence: CDR1 SGHVS, CDR2 FQNEAQ. CDR3: CASSFDNDAFF. The CDR3 coding sequence is TGTGCCAGCAGCTTCGACAATGACGCTTTCTTT. The full variable domain, rest sourced from reference TRBV7-8 and TRBJ1-1, is GAGVSQSPRYKVAKRGQDVALRCDPISGHVSLFWYQQALGQGPEFLTYFQNEAQLDKSGLPSDRFFAERPEGSVSTLKIQRTQQEDSAVYLCASSFDNDAFFGQGTRLTVV.

The chain employs TRBV20-1 and TRBJ2-7; D not certain. The germline V gene encodes CDR1 DFQATT and CDR2 SNEGSKA (reference sequence). CDR3 length: 16 residues. Trimming took 4 bases from V and 4 from J, leaving 23 bases between them. The CDR3 region has the DNA TGCAGTGCTATAGACCTCACTGCTCAACATGCGTACGAGCAGTACTTC. Protein product: CSAIDLTAQHAYEQYF.

There are a few counts of this clonotype. This sequence joins TRBV7-9 and TRBJ1-4; D is perhaps TRBD1 (5 bases). This CDR3 has 16 amino acids. V was pared by 10 bases and J by 7 bases, with 25 bases between. Germline values: CDR1 SEHNR, CDR2 FQNEAQ (reference sequence). The CDR3 here is CAISSVRGTVSEKLFF. The CDR3 nucleotides read TGTGCCATCAGTTCCGTTCGGGGGACCGTAAGTGAAAAACTGTTTTTT.

With regard to this clonotype: Possible read error: a much larger clone is one base away. V and J are TRBV20-1 and TRBJ2-3, with D perhaps being TRBD1 or TRBD2 (5 bases each). V lost 5 bases and J 4 bases, leaving 16 bases between the germline ends. The germline V gene encodes CDR1 DFQATT and CDR2 SNEGSKA (reference sequence). This CDR3 contains 14 residues. CDR3 amino acids: CSAVHLRGSDTQYF. The CDR3 DNA reads as TGCAGTGCTGTGCACTTGAGGGGCTCAGATACGCAGTATTTT.

Many counts were recorded for this clonotype. The chain combines TRBV12-3 or TRBV12-4 with TRBJ2-3, with D tentatively TRBD2 (6 bases). Trimming took 7 bases from V and 0 from J, leaving 17 bases between them. The CDR3 has 16 residues. This chain's CDR3 is CASKASARRSTDTQYF. In nucleotides, the CDR3 is TGTGCCAGCAAGGCTAGCGCTCGTCGCAGCACAGATACGCAGTATTTT.

CDR3 in amino acids: CSLGQVGDTQYF. The DNA of the CDR3 is TGCAGTCTGGGGCAGGTAGGAGATACGCAGTATTTT. The V call is TRBV29-1, the J call TRBJ2-3; a weak D match, TRBD1 (5 bases). Germline CDR1 and CDR2: SQVTM and ANQGSEA. This CDR3 has 12 amino acids.

This clonotype came up once. Compared with germline, one end of the junction differs, possibly owing to a read error. The chain joins TRBV12-3 or TRBV12-4 to TRBJ2-3; 8 bases map to TRBD2. The CDR3 is made up of 15 amino acids. The CDR3 nucleotides read TGTGCAAGCACAGGGAATAGCGGGGACACAGATACGCAGTATTTT. It is translated as CASTGNSGDTDTQYF.

Turning to this clonotype: At one of its ends the junction is not consistent with the germline gene, which may arise from a read error. The DNA of the CDR3 is TGCAGTGCAAGTGCTGTCACCTACGAGCAGCACTTC. Translating gives CSASAVTYEQHF. The genes are TRBV20-1 and TRBJ2-7; D gene uncertain. Germline values: CDR1 DFQATT, CDR2 SNEGSKA (reference sequence). The CDR3 length is 12 residues.

This clonotype has more than one count but fewer than ten. The CDR3: CASSQEGGLEVWETQYF. The DNA for the CDR3 is TGCGCCAGCAGCCAAGAAGGGGGGCTAGAGGTCTGGGAGACCCAGTACTTC. The V and J genes are TRBV4-1 and TRBJ2-5; the D gene could be TRBD1 or TRBD2 (6 bases each). Trimming removed 0 bases from V and 5 bases from J, with 19 bases in between. Germline V gene lookup returns CDR1 MGHRA and CDR2 YSYEKL. The CDR3 consists of 17 residues.

As regards this clonotype: Germline and junction disagree at one end, which may indicate a read error. This rearrangement joins TRBV20-1 to TRBJ1-1, with a tentative D call TRBD1 (5 bases). CDR3 length: 14 amino acids. Germline CDR1 reads DFQATT; CDR2 reads SNEGSKA (reference sequence). The CDR3 DNA follows: TGCAATGCTACTCTAGGGGTGTTGAACACTGAAGCTTTCTTT. This translates into CNATLGVLNTEAFF.

A remark on this clonotype: Since a much larger clone is just one base distant, this may be a read error. The V gene is TRBV12-3 or TRBV12-4, the J gene TRBJ1-2; TRBD1 is a possible D gene (5 bases). The CDR3 has 14 amino acids. Trimming shortened V by 6 bases and J by 10 bases, and 21 bases separated the two germline ends. The CDR3 DNA sequence: TGTGCCAGCAGCCCCAACGGGGGGATCGGGGACTACACCTTC. As protein: CASSPNGGIGDYTF.

On this clonotype itself: An end of the junction differs from the germline gene, which may be a read error. The chain is built from TRBV5-1 and TRBJ2-5; maybe TRBD1 (5 bases). The germline CDR1 and CDR2 sequences are SGHRS and YFSETQ. This CDR3 contains 13 residues. CDR3 amino acids: CASSLRQQVGQYF. CDR3 nucleotide sequence: TGCGCCAGCAGCTTGAGACAACAGGTAGGCCAGTACTTT.

To note about this clonotype: Given the absence of the conserved phenylalanine or tryptophan at the CDR3 end, a read error is likely. The chain links TRBV20-1 to TRBJ2-1; D is ambiguous. The V end lost 6 bases, the J end lost 10 bases, and 16 bases lay between the germline ends. This CDR3 is built from 12 residues. Germline V gene sequence: CDR1 DFQATT, CDR2 SNEGSKA (reference sequence). DNA for the CDR3: TGCAGTGCCCATCCAAAGAGCGTAGAGCAGTTCTCC. This encodes CSAHPKSVEQFS.

A word on this clonotype: A junction end diverges from the germline sequence, so it may reflect a read error. V gene TRBV29-1 combines with J gene TRBJ2-2, with TRBD1 as a possible D gene (5 bases). The CDR3 is 14 amino acids. Germline CDR1 and CDR2: SQVTM and ANQGSEA. CDR3 amino acids: CRVGGQGNTGELFF. The DNA for the CDR3 is TGCAGGGTTGGCGGCCAGGGAAACACCGGGGAGCTGTTTTTT.

About this clonotype: The junction shows a germline mismatch at one end, possibly a read error. The chain carries TRBV5-6 and TRBJ2-5; D may be TRBD1 (5 bases). In germline, CDR1 is SGHDT, CDR2 YYEEEE. This CDR3 has 14 amino acids. The chain's CDR3 is CSSSLVRGQETQYF. CDR3 DNA: TGTTCCAGCAGCTTGGTTAGGGGTCAAGAGACCCAGTACTTC. Based on the CDR3 plus reference TRBV5-6 and TRBJ2-5, the full variable domain is DAGVTQSPTHLIKTRGQQVTLRCSPKSGHDTVSWYQQALGQGPQFIFQYYEEEERQRGNFPDRFSGHQFPNYSSELNVNALLLGDSALYLCSSSLVRGQETQYFGPGTRLLVL.

Concerning this clonotype itself: Here the CDR3 omits its conserved ending phenylalanine or tryptophan, so a read error is the likely source. The J gene is TRBJ2-3, the V gene TRBV4-2; 7 bases line up with TRBD2. Germline V lookup: CDR1 LGHNA, CDR2 YNFKEQ. This CDR3 spans 16 amino acids. V lost 4 bases and J lost 3; bases outside the gene matches: 10. The CDR3 bases are TGTGCCAGCAGCCCTCCTAGCGGTGGCCAAACAGATACGCAGTATTTG. Its protein is CASSPPSGGQTDTQYL.